One and the same sample provided the 27 T cell receptor beta chains below, sequenced in a study of early T cells in non-severe SARS-CoV-2 infection. TCRdb reprocessed the 5' RACE reads via MiXCR and lists one record per CDR3 protein. Among roughly 55,000 distinct CDR3 sequences, about 5.9% were seen once, and the ten largest hold 3% to 4%. Sequenced sample: whole blood. Source of these receptors: an adult who was a healthcare worker with PCR-confirmed SARS-CoV-2 infection or an uninfected control (not recorded which).

This clonotype showed up just a few times. The V and J genes are TRBV7-2 and TRBJ2-3, with TRBD2 identical over 11 bases. The CDR3 runs to 16 residues. The V and J ends lost 4 bases and 1 base, in that order; junction bases with no gene match: 4. Germline CDR1 and CDR2: SGHTA and FQGNSA. CDR3 bases: TGTGCCAGCAGCTCATATAGCGGGGGGGGCACAGATACGCAGTATTTT. Translated: CASSSYSGGGTDTQYF.

This clonotype came up many times. The chain is built from TRBV11-2 and TRBJ2-3; 9 bases align to TRBD2. Trimming took 5 bases from V and 3 from J; bases not matched to a gene: 6. CDR1 SGHAT and CDR2 FQNNGV come from the germline V gene. The CDR3 has 15 residues. The CDR3 coding sequence is TGTGCCAGCAGCCCCAGCGGGGGGCGAACAGATACGCAGTATTTT. Translated: CASSPSGGRTDTQYF.

This clonotype occurred a few times. The chain uses TRBV10-3 and TRBJ2-5; D possibly corresponds to TRBD2 (5 bases). The germline CDR1 and CDR2 sequences are ENHRY and SYGVKD. The V end lost 2 bases, the J end lost 5 bases, and 21 bases lay between the germline ends. The CDR3 is made up of 17 amino acids. The CDR3 DNA follows: TGTGCCATCAGTGAGCCGGGTGAGGGCCGCCTGGGGGAGACCCAGTACTTC. Protein sequence: CAISEPGEGRLGETQYF.

The table lists this clonotype with a few counts. The chain couples TRBV2 to TRBJ1-5; D is uncertain. Germline V gene sequence: CDR1 SNHLY, CDR2 FYNNEI. The CDR3 runs to 15 residues. V shed 4 bases and J shed 4 bases, with 14 bases lying between them. The CDR3 DNA reads as TGTGCCAGCAGTGTAAGGTCGTTGAGGAATCAGCCCCAGCATTTT. This translates into CASSVRSLRNQPQHF. Complete variable domain (other parts from reference TRBV2 and TRBJ1-5): EPEVTQTPSHQVTQMGQEVILRCVPISNHLYFYWYRQILGQKVEFLVSFYNNEISEKSEIFDDQFSVERPDGSNFTLKIRSTKLEDSAMYFCASSVRSLRNQPQHFGDGTRLSIL.

This clonotype was counted at least ten times. J is TRBJ1-2 and V is TRBV19, with 7 bases fitting TRBD1. The J segment lost 4 bases and the V segment lost 5 bases, leaving 7 bases of the junction unmatched. The CDR3 is 14 residues long. Germline CDR1 LNHDA, CDR2 SQIVND (reference sequence). The CDR3, as DNA: TGTGCCAGTAGTGCCCCACCAGGGGGCTATGGCTACACCTTC. It specifies CASSAPPGGYGYTF. Supplemented by reference TRBV19 and TRBJ1-2, the full variable domain reads DGGITQSPKYLFRKEGQNVTLSCEQNLNHDAMYWYRQDPGQGLRLIYYSQIVNDFQKGDIAEGYSVSREKKESFPLTVTSAQKNPTAFYLCASSAPPGGYGYTFGSGTRLTVV.

This clonotype was seen ten or more times. J is TRBJ2-5 and V is TRBV30; D gene ambiguous. Germline CDR1 GTSNPN, CDR2 SVGIG (reference sequence). V was clipped by 0 bases and J by 2 bases, with 13 bases between them. The CDR3 has 15 amino acids. The CDR3 DNA follows: TGTGCCTGGAGTGTTCAAAGAGGATTTCAAGAGACCCAGTACTTC. This gives the protein CAWSVQRGFQETQYF. The complete variable domain, with remaining parts taken from reference TRBV30 and TRBJ2-5, reads SQTIHQWPATLVQPVGSPLSLECTVEGTSNPNLYWYRQAAGRGLQLLFYSVGIGQISSEVPQNLSASRPQDRQFILSSKKLLLSDSGFYLCAWSVQRGFQETQYFGPGTRLLVL.

This clonotype was seen a few times. The chain is built from TRBV5-5 and TRBJ2-3, with 10 bases identical to TRBD1. This CDR3 is 17 amino acids long. Germline V CDR1 and CDR2: SGHKS, YYEKEE (reference sequence). Trimming took 4 bases from V and 2 from J; bases not matched to a gene: 10. The CDR3: CASSLRWTGGNTDTQYF. DNA of the CDR3: TGTGCCAGCAGCCTTAGATGGACAGGGGGGAACACAGATACGCAGTATTTT.

This clonotype has a count of ten or more. V is TRBV20-1 and J is TRBJ1-1; D not certain. Germline-derived CDR1 and CDR2 are DFQATT and SNEGSKA (reference sequence). There are 16 residues in the CDR3. The V and J ends lost 0 bases and 1 base respectively, with 15 bases between them. This CDR3 is CSARDFALSRNTEAFF. The DNA of the CDR3 is TGCAGTGCTAGAGATTTTGCGTTGAGCAGGAACACTGAAGCTTTCTTT.

This clonotype was seen only a few times. The V and J genes are TRBV9 and TRBJ1-2, with 7 bases matching TRBD1. After removal of 8 bases from V and 4 bases from J, the junction contained 8 bases not matched to a gene. Per the germline V gene, CDR1 is SGDLS and CDR2 is YYNGEE. The CDR3 length is 13 residues. The CDR3 protein is CASSPWDSYGYTF. CDR3 in DNA: TGTGCCAGTAGCCCCTGGGACAGCTATGGCTACACCTTC.

In its sample, this clonotype was seen many times. The rearrangement uses TRBV2 and TRBJ2-2; 9 bases match TRBD1. The junction had 2 bases not matched to a gene; V was cut back by 6 bases and J by 6 bases. The CDR3 is made up of 13 amino acids. CDR1 SNHLY and CDR2 FYNNEI come from the germline V gene. The CDR3 DNA reads TGTGCCAGCAGGGACAGGGGCGCCGGGGAGCTGTTTTTT. Residues: CASRDRGAGELFF.

The chain recombines TRBV13 with TRBJ2-5; a possible D gene is TRBD2 (6 bases). V lost 5 bases and J 1 base, leaving 8 bases between the germline ends. This CDR3 region has 13 residues. The germline CDR1 and CDR2 sequences are PRHDT and FYEKMQ (reference sequence). CDR3 nucleotide sequence: TGTGCCAGCAGCCGGGACTTCCAAGAGACCCAGTACTTC. It translates to CASSRDFQETQYF.

The chain has TRBV5-1 and TRBJ2-1, with 7 positions matching TRBD2. The CDR3 length is 14 residues. Germline CDR1 reads SGHRS; CDR2 reads YFSETQ. Losses at the gene ends were 0 bases for V and 6 bases for J; bases not matched to a gene: 3. The DNA of the CDR3 is TGCGCCAGCAGCTTGGTGGCGGGGGTCAATGAGCAGTTCTTC. As protein: CASSLVAGVNEQFF.

In this sample, this clonotype turned up many times. Here the CDR3 DNA reads TGTGCCAGCAGTCTCGGACAGGGCAGTGCTGAGCAGTTCTTC. Translated, it gives CASSLGQGSAEQFF. The J gene is TRBJ2-1, the V gene TRBV12-3 or TRBV12-4; 8 positions agree with TRBD1. This CDR3 is 14 amino acids long. Trimming removed 5 bases from V and 9 bases from J; junction bases left unmatched: 9.

V and J are TRBV3-1 and TRBJ2-3; TRBD2 matches at 9 bases. The CDR3 has 18 amino acids. Unmatched junction bases numbered 16, after V lost 4 bases and J lost 5 bases. Germline lookup yields CDR1 LGHDT and CDR2 YNNKEL (reference sequence). The CDR3 is CASSLPPPGGGAEDTQYF. The DNA of the CDR3 is TGTGCCAGCAGCCTACCCCCCCCTGGCGGGGGGGCGGAAGATACGCAGTATTTT.

The J gene is TRBJ2-6, the V gene TRBV11-2; D may be TRBD2 (7 bases). V gave up 5 bases and J gave up 2 bases, with 13 bases separating them. The CDR3 loop spans 16 amino acids. Germline CDR1 SGHAT, CDR2 FQNNGV. The CDR3 region is CASSRGAGAGANVLTF. DNA of the CDR3: TGTGCCAGCAGCCGGGGGGCTGGTGCTGGGGCCAACGTCCTGACTTTC.

This clonotype was picked up a small number of times. The chain uses TRBV11-2 and TRBJ2-2; D not resolved. The V end was cut by 1 base, the J end by 6 bases, with 9 bases between. The CDR3 sequence is 14 residues long. The germline V gene encodes CDR1 SGHAT and CDR2 FQNNGV. The CDR3 region is CASSLGTVPGELFF. The DNA of the CDR3 is TGTGCCAGCAGCTTAGGAACTGTACCCGGGGAGCTGTTTTTT.

This chain connects TRBV7-2 to TRBJ1-2; 9 bases align to TRBD1. CDR1 is SGHTA, CDR2 FQGNSA, per germline. The V segment lost 1 base and the J segment 4 bases; nucleotides outside the gene matches: 4. This CDR3 comprises 15 residues. This chain's CDR3 is CASSLGGQGFYGYTF. The CDR3 bases are TGTGCCAGCAGCTTAGGGGGACAGGGATTCTATGGCTACACCTTC.

This clonotype was recorded many times. The rearrangement joins TRBV7-8 to TRBJ2-4; the D gene is possibly TRBD1 (6 bases). CDR3 size: 18 residues. Germline loops: CDR1 SGHVS, CDR2 FQNEAQ. Trimming shortened V by 1 base and J by 0 bases, and 16 bases separated the two germline ends. CDR3 amino acids: CASSLGRGRTIAKNIQYF. CDR3 coding DNA: TGTGCCAGCAGCTTAGGAAGGGGGAGAACGATAGCCAAAAACATTCAGTACTTC.

In this sample, this clonotype turned up many times. This chain connects TRBV7-8 to TRBJ2-4, with D perhaps TRBD1 (5 bases). Trimming removed 2 bases at V and 6 bases at J, with 11 bases between. The V gene's germline CDR1 is SGHVS and CDR2 FQNEAQ. This CDR3 spans 14 amino acids. The chain's CDR3 is CASSLTGYGNIQYF. DNA of the CDR3: TGTGCCAGCAGCTTAACAGGTTATGGAAACATTCAGTACTTC.

This chain connects TRBV18 to TRBJ1-2, with TRBD1 matching 8 bases. After removal of 8 bases from V and 4 bases from J, the junction contained 3 bases not matched to a gene. The CDR3 length is 12 residues. The germline gives CDR1 KGHSH, CDR2 LQKENI. CDR3 protein: CASAGGGYGYTF. The DNA for the CDR3 is TGTGCCAGCGCAGGGGGCGGCTATGGCTACACCTTC.

This chain links TRBV2 with TRBJ1-4; D possibly corresponds to TRBD1 (6 bases). V lost 6 bases, J lost 0 bases, and 11 bases lay in between. Germline V gene sequence: CDR1 SNHLY, CDR2 FYNNEI. The CDR3 is 15 amino acids. The CDR3 protein is CASRERTATNEKLFF. In nucleotides, the CDR3 is TGTGCCAGCAGGGAGCGGACAGCAACTAATGAAAAACTGTTTTTT.

This clonotype was picked up a small number of times. V gene TRBV20-1 combines with J gene TRBJ2-5; 10 nucleotides line up with TRBD2. The CDR3 is 14 amino acids. V lost 3 bases to trimming and J lost 2 bases; unmatched junction nucleotides: 3. Germline V gene sequence: CDR1 DFQATT, CDR2 SNEGSKA (reference sequence). This CDR3 reads CSASSGGTQETQYF. CDR3 sequence (DNA): TGCAGTGCTAGTAGCGGGGGGACGCAAGAGACCCAGTACTTC.

The rearrangement uses TRBV9 and TRBJ2-1; possible D gene TRBD2, 5 bases. The V and J ends lost 2 bases and 2 bases respectively, with 11 bases between them. The CDR3 spans 15 residues. CDR1 and CDR2 from the germline V gene are SGDLS and YYNGEE. The DNA for the CDR3 is TGTGCCAGCAGCGTTGGACTTCCCGCCTACAATGAGCAGTTCTTC. This encodes CASSVGLPAYNEQFF.

This clonotype has ten or more counts. The chain links TRBV27 to TRBJ1-6; no definite D call. Germline lookup yields CDR1 MNHEY and CDR2 SMNVEV (reference sequence). V lost 0 bases and J lost 10, with 16 bases in between. The CDR3 totals 16 residues. The CDR3 DNA is TGTGCCAGCAGTTTATCCGGTGACATCTTTCGATCACCCCTCCACTTT. It specifies CASSLSGDIFRSPLHF.

This clonotype has a handful of counts. This chain uses TRBV6-1 with TRBJ1-1, with a weak D call TRBD1 (6 bases). From germline, CDR1 is MNHNS and CDR2 SASEGT. There are 13 residues in the CDR3. Trimming took off 7 bases at V and 3 bases at J, with 12 bases between the two ends. CDR3 region: CASTQRGDTEAFF. DNA of the CDR3: TGTGCCAGCACCCAGAGGGGGGACACTGAAGCTTTCTTT.

This clonotype came up a few times. The V call is TRBV5-1, the J call TRBJ1-1; 7 positions agree with TRBD1. V dropped 1 base and J dropped 3; count of bases not matched to a gene: 3. The CDR3 loop spans 14 amino acids. CDR1 is SGHRS, CDR2 YFSETQ, per germline. CDR3 residues: CASSLTGTDTEAFF. CDR3 bases: TGCGCCAGCAGCTTGACCGGGACAGACACTGAAGCTTTCTTT.

Many counts were recorded for this clonotype. The rearrangement joins TRBV5-5 to TRBJ1-1; 8 positions agree with TRBD1. V lost 5 bases, J lost 1 base, and 7 bases stayed unmatched. The CDR3 is 15 amino acids. The germline V gene encodes CDR1 SGHKS and CDR2 YYEKEE (reference sequence). This CDR3 is CASRPLGQENTEAFF. CDR3 DNA: TGTGCCAGCAGGCCACTGGGACAGGAGAACACTGAAGCTTTCTTT. Supplemented by reference TRBV5-5 and TRBJ1-1, the full variable domain reads DAGVTQSPTHLIKTRGQQVTLRCSPISGHKSVSWYQQVLGQGPQFIFQYYEKEERGRGNFPDRFSARQFPNYSSELNVNALLLGDSALYLCASRPLGQENTEAFFGQGTRLTVV.